This T cell receptor beta chain was captured in a study of blood T cell repertoires in COVID-19 (dated by TCRdb to 2019 to 2021). About the study as a whole: Samples from collaborators originated in the United States, Italy and Spain and spanned both the acute and convalescent phases of COVID-19. The samples were drawn from the first 160 participants of the ongoing ImmuneRACE study and from 950 to 1,500 subjects provided by 6 global collaborators. The repertoires were made available in a free public database intended to serve as a resource for research on the immune response to SARS-CoV-2. Nearly every sample came with metadata listing a de-identified subject ID, COVID-19 status, age in years and sex. HLA class I and class II types, where available, came from metadata supplied by the sample provider rather than from assay-based typing. The dataset comprised deeply sampled blood TCRbeta repertoires from subjects exposed to, actively infected with, or recovered from COVID-19. The prospective study material was composed of cDNA or gDNA derived from T cells, B-cell-depleted T cells, or PBMCs. The paper as a whole reports these results and caveats: The quantity of clinical and demographic metadata differed by source and by participant and was supplied without curation.

CDR1 and CDR2 are drawn from the germline V gene: SGHRS, YFSETQ. The CDR3 goes from the cysteine to the phenylalanine over 16 residues. Only the CDR3 portion is preserved as DNA: 48 bases, with reading frame beginning at the first base. At the junction V is shortened by 2 bases and J by 0 bases, with 11 bases in between. Of note for this clone: It has no known antigen specificity. The input lacks base qualities; no much larger clone sits a single base away.

The immunoSEQ Assay, a bias-controlled multiplex PCR, was used to amplify TCRbeta CDR3 regions from genomic DNA. The authors processed their data as follows. Within the assay, amplification of reference gene primers was used to estimate how many nucleated cells each sample contained. To quantify the absolute abundance of each unique TCRbeta CDR3 rearrangement, sequence reads were collapsed and filtered. For each sample, productive Simpson clonality was calculated as the square root of Simpson's diversity index over productive rearrangements. TCRdb stores this immuneACCESS table with in-frame sequences only. Part of the clones is absent; in the studies checked, under half of the shortfall reflects unresolved V genes, and no reason is known for the rest. That table gives V, J and clone size, and the DNA gave D and trimming. This sample lists about 71,000 clones; 82% were detected once. Around 13% of the sample is in the top ten clones.

Each collaborating institution followed its own protocols to collect whole blood in K2EDTA tubes. For TCRbeta analysis, collaborators shipped samples in one of three forms: frozen whole blood, isolated PBMCs, or DNA extracted from either of those sample types. The origin of this receptor is a woman of 80 years or more with acute or convalescent COVID-19. Sequenced input: peripheral blood. The sequence joins TRBV5-1 to TRBJ2-2; TRBD1 might be the D gene, on 6 matching bases. The DNA sequence follows: TGCGCCAGCAGCTTAGGTCAGGGGACGAACACCGGGGAGCTGTTTTTT. It specifies CASSLGQGTNTGELFF.